Listed here are 27 T cell receptor beta chains from one sample, sequenced in a study of blood T cell repertoires in COVID-19. Assay: immunoSEQ multiplex PCR; the TCRdb copy retains only in-frame clones and omits some. The sample has 80,000 or so clones, approximately 86% seen once. The sequenced material came from peripheral blood. The origin of the receptors is a woman between 55 and 75 years old with acute or convalescent COVID-19.

In its sample, this clone was seen once. The V call is TRBV28, the J call TRBJ2-1; D is perhaps TRBD2 (7 bases). Germline V lookup: CDR1 MDHEN, CDR2 SYDVKM. The CDR3 is made up of 15 amino acids. The germline V and J ends were trimmed by 3 bases and 9 bases, with 18 bases remaining between them. For the CDR3, the DNA is TGTGCCAGCAGTTTCGGGGGGCGTACTAGCCTTGAGCAGTTCTTC. Protein: CASSFGGRTSLEQFF.

J is TRBJ2-7 and V is TRBV19; 10 bases fit TRBD1. CDR3 length: 14 residues. Germline CDR1 and CDR2: LNHDA and SQIVND (reference sequence). With V trimmed by 6 bases and J by 6 bases, 8 bases remained unmatched. The CDR3 DNA is TGTGCCAGTAGGGTGCGACAGGGGGCGGCCGAGCAGTACTTC. This translates into CASRVRQGAAEQYF.

The rearrangement links TRBV24-1 to TRBJ2-2, with 8 nucleotides matching TRBD2. J was trimmed by 8 bases and V by 4 bases; bases with no gene match: 11. Germline lookup yields CDR1 KGHDR and CDR2 SFDVKD. There are 16 residues in the CDR3. CDR3 nucleotide sequence: TGTGCCACCAGTGACCCCGGGACTAGGGAGTCTGGGGAGCTGTTTTTT. As protein: CATSDPGTRESGELFF.

This chain links TRBV3-1 (or the pseudogene TRBV3-2) with TRBJ2-7; D remains ambiguous. Germline CDR1 reads LGHDT; CDR2 reads YNNKEL (reference sequence). The V end was cut by 2 bases, the J end by 3 bases, with 8 bases between. The CDR3 extends over 13 amino acids. In DNA, the CDR3 is TGTGCCAGCAGCCAACGGTTCGGCTACGAGCAGTACTTC. It is translated as CASSQRFGYEQYF.

The J gene is TRBJ2-1, the V gene TRBV6-2 or TRBV6-3; 12 bases are a match to TRBD2. The length of the CDR3 is 15 residues. V lost 6 bases to trimming and J lost 4 bases; unmatched junction nucleotides: 4. Germline loops: CDR1 MNHEY, CDR2 SVGEGT. CDR3: CASSITSGRYNEQFF. CDR3 DNA sequence: TGTGCCAGCAGCATAACTAGCGGGAGGTACAATGAGCAGTTCTTC.

This chain uses TRBV2 with TRBJ2-3; 9 bases match TRBD2. The length of the CDR3 is 16 residues. V was pared by 2 bases and J by 6 bases, with 9 bases of the junction left unmatched. Germline V gene lookup returns CDR1 SNHLY and CDR2 FYNNEI. CDR3 bases: TGTGCCAGCAGTGAAAGCCCGTATGCGGGAGGGGATACGCAGTATTTT. Translated, it gives CASSESPYAGGDTQYF.

This clone was observed once. The chain recombines TRBV11-1 with TRBJ2-7; 14 bases are a match to TRBD2. With 5 bases clipped from V and 3 bases from J, the junction kept 3 bases outside the gene matches. CDR1 and CDR2 from the germline V gene are SGHAT and FQDESV (reference sequence). This CDR3 has 15 residues. CDR3 in DNA: TGTGCCAGCAGCGTGGGACTAGCGGGGGTCTACGAGCAGTACTTC. It encodes CASSVGLAGVYEQYF.

The chain has TRBV27 and TRBJ1-1, with D unclear. This CDR3 comprises 15 residues. Germline CDR1 is MNHEY and CDR2 is SMNVEV (reference sequence). Trimming took off 0 bases at V and 0 bases at J, with 8 bases between the two ends. The CDR3 sequence is CASSLSPGLNTEAFF. DNA of the CDR3: TGTGCCAGCAGTTTATCACCAGGATTGAACACTGAAGCTTTCTTT.

The V call is TRBV4-1, the J call TRBJ1-4, with 7 bases lining up with TRBD1. The CDR3 spans 16 residues. Losses at the gene ends were 3 bases for V and 4 bases for J; bases not matched to a gene: 8. Germline-derived CDR1 and CDR2 are MGHRA and YSYEKL. The CDR3 nucleotides read TGCGCCAGCAGCCATTCGGGACAGACCCTTAATGAAAAACTGTTTTTT. Translated, it gives CASSHSGQTLNEKLFF.

Points on this clone: The DNA is left out, because the CDR3 cannot be placed on it with certainty; the CDR3 is given as TCRdb lists it. This chain uses TRBV19 with TRBJ2-2; the table gives TRBD2 as D, unverified against the DNA. CDR1 is LNHDA and CDR2 is SQIVND in the germline V gene (reference sequence). The CDR3 is 15 amino acids in total, end residues counted. The chain's CDR3 is CASTSGLRNTGELFF.

V usage is TRBV12-2 and J usage is TRBJ1-2; no DNA check was done on the table's D call, TRBD1. TRBV12-2 is a pseudogene locus. This CDR3 has 16 residues. The CDR3 spells CASRLEDQSGTYGYTF. As DNA, the CDR3 is TGTGCAAGTCGCTTAGAGGATCAGTCAGGGACATATGGCTACACCTTC.

The chain joins TRBV7-9 to TRBJ1-6, with a possible D match to TRBD1 (6 bases). The germline gives CDR1 SEHNR, CDR2 FQNEAQ (reference sequence). The CDR3 runs to 14 residues. V was shortened by 5 bases and J by 10 bases, with 15 bases between the two germline ends. This CDR3 is CASSLQGGGSPLHF. CDR3 nucleotides: TGTGCCAGCAGCCTACAGGGCGGAGGCTCACCCCTCCACTTT. The variable domain in full, completed from reference TRBV7-9 and TRBJ1-6, reads DTGVSQNPRHKITKRGQNVTFRCDPISEHNRLYWYRQTLGQGPEFLTYFQNEAQLEKSRLLSDRFSAERPKGSFSTLEIQRTEQGDSAMYLCASSLQGGGSPLHFGNGTRLTVT.

The chain recombines TRBV25-1 with TRBJ2-7; TRBD1 matches 9 bases. Germline CDR1 is MGHDK and CDR2 is SYGVNS. V dropped 1 base and J dropped 4; count of bases not matched to a gene: 2. The CDR3 runs to 14 residues. The CDR3 nucleotides are TGTGCCAGCAGTGAATCAGGGACAGGGTACGAGCAGTACTTC. Translation gives CASSESGTGYEQYF.

The rearrangement uses TRBV14 and TRBJ2-4, with D possibly matching TRBD1 (6 bases). This CDR3 has 16 amino acids. The V gene lost 0 bases and the J gene lost 9 bases, with 18 bases spanning the gap. CDR1 is SGHDN and CDR2 is FVKESK in the germline V gene. CDR3 region: CASSQEGRGPRGIQYF. The CDR3 DNA reads as TGTGCCAGCAGCCAAGAGGGCAGGGGACCCCGGGGCATTCAGTACTTC.

A few counts support this clone. The chain uses TRBV28 and TRBJ1-6; D gene ambiguous. CDR1 MDHEN and CDR2 SYDVKM come from the germline V gene. The length of the CDR3 is 13 residues. Trimming pared 4 bases from V and 10 bases from J, leaving 11 bases between. The CDR3 spells CASSWQVASPLHF. For the CDR3, the DNA is TGTGCCAGCAGTTGGCAGGTGGCCTCACCCCTCCACTTT.

V is TRBV28 and J is TRBJ1-1; D unresolved. CDR3 size: 12 residues. Trimming pared 8 bases from V and 9 bases from J, leaving 16 bases between. Germline CDR1 is MDHEN and CDR2 is SYDVKM. The CDR3, as DNA: TGTGCCAGCCTTGAATGGGGAGGGAAAGCTTTCTTT. It yields the protein CASLEWGGKAFF.

This chain uses TRBV5-5 with TRBJ1-2; D possibly corresponds to TRBD1 (6 bases). Trimming took off 4 bases at V and 6 bases at J, with 13 bases between the two ends. This CDR3 is built from 13 residues. Germline loops: CDR1 SGHKS, CDR2 YYEKEE (reference sequence). The CDR3 region is CASSLPQGHGYTF. The CDR3, as DNA: TGTGCCAGCAGCCTTCCCCAGGGGCATGGCTACACCTTC. Looking up the rest from reference TRBV5-5 and TRBJ1-2 gives the full variable domain: DAGVTQSPTHLIKTRGQQVTLRCSPISGHKSVSWYQQVLGQGPQFIFQYYEKEERGRGNFPDRFSARQFPNYSSELNVNALLLGDSALYLCASSLPQGHGYTFGSGTRLTVV.

V gene TRBV3-1 (or the pseudogene TRBV3-2) combines with J gene TRBJ2-6, with D perhaps matching TRBD2 (5 bases). Trimming removed 1 base from V and 2 bases from J, with 9 bases in between. The CDR3 has 16 residues. The V gene's germline CDR1 is LGHDT and CDR2 YNNKEL (reference sequence). The CDR3 nucleotides read TGTGCCAGCAGCCAAGGCCTCGGGGCTGGGGCCAACGTCCTGACTTTC. Its translation: CASSQGLGAGANVLTF.

The chain links TRBV29-1 to TRBJ1-2, with D uncertain. Germline-derived CDR1 and CDR2 are SQVTM and ANQGSEA. Trimming removed 7 bases from V and 7 bases from J, with 16 bases in between. CDR3 length: 12 amino acids. The CDR3 spells CSGAGGRSGYTF. CDR3 nucleotide sequence: TGCAGCGGAGCAGGTGGCAGGTCTGGCTACACCTTC.

The chain employs TRBV27 and TRBJ2-1; the match to TRBD2 covers 11 bases. The V gene end was trimmed by 2 bases and the J gene end by 6 bases; junction bases not matched to a gene: 3. CDR1 and CDR2 from the germline V gene are MNHEY and SMNVEV (reference sequence). CDR3 length: 15 amino acids. Here the CDR3 reads CASSLGLAGGNEQFF. CDR3 sequence (DNA): TGTGCCAGCAGTTTAGGGCTAGCGGGAGGCAATGAGCAGTTCTTC.

This sequence joins TRBV12-5 and TRBJ1-3; 7 nucleotides match TRBD1. Per the germline V gene, CDR1 is LGHNT and CDR2 is FRNRAP. Unmatched junction bases numbered 10, after V lost 6 bases and J lost 2 bases. The CDR3 has 16 amino acids. In DNA form, the CDR3 reads TGTGCTAGTGGGCGGGACAGTCCTATTACTGGAAACACCATATATTTT. Translation gives CASGRDSPITGNTIYF.

The chain uses TRBV6-2 or TRBV6-3 and TRBJ1-3, with D perhaps TRBD1 (5 bases). The CDR3 covers 14 residues. Trimming pared 2 bases from V and 3 bases from J, leaving 8 bases between. Germline V gene lookup returns CDR1 MNHEY and CDR2 SVGEGT. CDR3 protein: CASSYQGFGNTIYF. The CDR3, as DNA: TGTGCCAGCAGTTACCAGGGATTTGGAAACACCATATATTTT.

The gene calls are TRBV4-3 and TRBJ1-1; D possibly corresponds to TRBD1 (5 bases). CDR3 length: 15 residues. Looked up from germline, CDR1 is LGHNA and CDR2 is YSLEER. V gave up 1 base and J gave up 5 bases, with 14 bases separating them. The CDR3 DNA is TGCGCCAGCAGCCAAGGGGTCGGGGGGTATACTGAAGCTTTCTTT. It codes for CASSQGVGGYTEAFF.

The chain recombines TRBV19 with TRBJ1-2, with 9 bases matching TRBD1. CDR3 length equals 12 residues. CDR1 is LNHDA, CDR2 SQIVND, per germline (reference sequence). With V trimmed by 6 bases and J by 5 bases, 1 base remained unmatched. CDR3 sequence reads: CASRGTGYGYTF. The CDR3 DNA sequence: TGTGCCAGTAGGGGGACAGGGTATGGCTACACCTTC. Full variable domain (missing parts from reference TRBV19 and TRBJ1-2): DGGITQSPKYLFRKEGQNVTLSCEQNLNHDAMYWYRQDPGQGLRLIYYSQIVNDFQKGDIAEGYSVSREKKESFPLTVTSAQKNPTAFYLCASRGTGYGYTFGSGTRLTVV.

The chain is built from TRBV30 and TRBJ2-7; D gene uncertain. Trimming took off 2 bases at V and 1 base at J, with 9 bases between the two ends. The germline CDR1 and CDR2 sequences are GTSNPN and SVGIG (reference sequence). This CDR3 contains 13 residues. DNA for the CDR3: TGTGCCTGGAGTACCTGGGCTTCCTACGAGCAGTACTTC. Encoded protein: CAWSTWASYEQYF.

The chain combines TRBV7-2 with TRBJ2-7; 12 nucleotides match TRBD2. The CDR3 runs to 15 residues. Unmatched junction bases numbered 4, after V lost 4 bases and J lost 3 bases. Germline V gene sequence: CDR1 SGHTA, CDR2 FQGNSA. For the CDR3, the DNA is TGTGCCAGCAGCTGGACTAGCGGGACTAACTACGAGCAGTACTTC. Protein: CASSWTSGTNYEQYF.

The rearrangement links TRBV7-2 to TRBJ2-7; TRBD2 matches 13 bases. This CDR3 is 17 amino acids long. V lost 5 bases and J lost 2; bases outside the gene matches: 9. Germline loops: CDR1 SGHTA, CDR2 FQGNSA. This CDR3 reads CASSARTSGSLPYEQYF. CDR3 DNA: TGTGCCAGCAGCGCGCGGACTAGCGGGAGTTTGCCCTACGAGCAGTACTTC.